These 20 T cell receptor beta chains originate from one sample sequenced in a study of blood T cells in healthy people across ages. The authors ran a second PCR of roughly 6 to 12 cycles using a sample-barcoded 5' primer and a J-beta primer mix. TCRdb itself ran the 5' RACE reads through MiXCR, one entry per CDR3 protein. The sample comprises 1.5 million to 2 million distinct CDR3 sequences, 28% of which are singletons, and roughly 8% rests with the top ten. Sequencing input: blood. The source is a woman in her twenties or thirties in good health.

This chain connects TRBV6-6 to TRBJ2-3; 12 bases match TRBD2. CDR1 and CDR2 from the germline V gene are MNHNY and SVGAGI (reference sequence). The ends lost 0 bases at V and 4 bases at J; junction bases unmatched: 5. The CDR3 extends over 17 amino acids. Written as DNA, the CDR3 is TGTGCCAGCAGTTACTCGGGGCTAGCGGGAGGGGCAGATACGCAGTATTTT. Its protein product is CASSYSGLAGGADTQYF.

V gene TRBV7-2 combines with J gene TRBJ2-3; TRBD2 aligns across 7 bases. Germline V gene data show CDR1 as SGHTA and CDR2 as FQGNSA. Losses at the gene ends were 1 base for V and 2 bases for J; bases not matched to a gene: 12. The CDR3 length is 18 residues. CDR3 sequence (DNA): TGTGCCAGCAGCTTAGGAACCTTTGCGGGAGAGACCACAGATACGCAGTATTTT. This translates into CASSLGTFAGETTDTQYF. The full variable domain, completed using reference TRBV7-2 and TRBJ2-3, is GAGVSQSPSNKVTEKGKDVELRCDPISGHTALYWYRQSLGQGLEFLIYFQGNSAPDKSGLPSDRFSAERTGGSVSTLTIQRTQQEDSAVYLCASSLGTFAGETTDTQYFGPGTRLTVL.

The chain links TRBV27 to TRBJ1-1; no firm D call. In germline, CDR1 is MNHEY, CDR2 SMNVEV (reference sequence). There are 13 residues in the CDR3. V gave up 10 bases and J gave up 1 base, with 13 bases separating them. CDR3 bases: TGTGCCACCCGAGGTTCAGGGAACACTGAAGCTTTCTTT. Its translation is CATRGSGNTEAFF.

This clonotype was seen repeatedly, ten times or more. The V and J genes are TRBV18 and TRBJ2-6; D ambiguous. The CDR3 has 14 residues. Trimming shortened V by 8 bases and J by 0 bases, and 8 bases separated the two germline ends. CDR1 and CDR2 (germline): KGHSH, LQKENI. The chain's CDR3 is CASSPDSGANVLTF. The CDR3 DNA reads as TGTGCCAGCAGCCCCGACTCTGGGGCCAACGTCCTGACTTTC.

This clonotype was seen repeatedly, ten times or more. The rearrangement uses TRBV10-3 and TRBJ2-5; 10 bases match TRBD1. This CDR3 is 14 amino acids long. Germline loops: CDR1 ENHRY, CDR2 SYGVKD. The V gene end was trimmed by 4 bases and the J gene end by 5 bases; junction bases not matched to a gene: 4. As DNA, the CDR3 is TGTGCCATCAGTGCGGGACAGGGGAGGGAGACCCAGTACTTC. This sequence encodes CAISAGQGRETQYF.

This chain joins TRBV12-5 and TRBJ2-5; D uncertain. CDR1 is LGHNT, CDR2 FRNRAP, per germline. The CDR3 is 12 amino acids. V dropped 9 bases and J dropped 11 bases, with 19 bases sitting between them. The DNA of the CDR3 is TGTGCTAGGGGCCTTGATTACAATGAGCAGTACTTC. It yields the protein CARGLDYNEQYF.

The CDR3 DNA sequence: TGTGCCAGCAGCCCCCGAGGGACTAGCGGGGGAGATGAGCAGTTCTTC. This sequence encodes CASSPRGTSGGDEQFF. V and J are TRBV7-2 and TRBJ2-1; TRBD2 agrees at 14 bases. The J segment lost 8 bases and the V segment lost 5 bases, leaving 8 bases of the junction unmatched. The germline CDR1 and CDR2 sequences are SGHTA and FQGNSA. The CDR3 contains 16 residues.

The J gene is TRBJ1-1, the V gene TRBV18, with D unclear. Germline lookup yields CDR1 KGHSH and CDR2 LQKENI. The CDR3 runs 12 residues. Trimming pared 6 bases from V and 5 bases from J, leaving 10 bases between. The CDR3 sequence is CASSARLTEAFF. The DNA for the CDR3 is TGTGCCAGCTCGGCACGCCTAACTGAAGCTTTCTTT.

V is TRBV5-1 and J is TRBJ2-7, with TRBD2 matching over 8 bases. CDR3 size: 16 residues. CDR1 is SGHRS, CDR2 YFSETQ, per germline. With 4 bases clipped from V and 1 base from J, the junction kept 10 bases outside the gene matches. CDR3 region: CASSPRWSGRSYEQYF. The CDR3 coding sequence is TGCGCCAGCAGCCCGCGGTGGAGCGGGAGATCCTACGAGCAGTACTTC.

A note on this clonotype: The junction departs from germline at one end; a sequencing error may be responsible. The chain carries TRBV11-2 and TRBJ2-1, with a possible D match to TRBD2 (6 bases). CDR1 SGHAT and CDR2 FQNNGV come from the germline V gene. The CDR3 consists of 16 residues. The CDR3 DNA reads as TGTGCCAGCAGCCCTCGGCGGGGCACAAACTACAATGGGCAGTTCTTC. Translating it yields CASSPRRGTNYNGQFF.

The chain links TRBV7-9 to TRBJ2-1; TRBD2 aligns across 15 bases. The junction had 16 bases not matched to a gene; V was cut back by 5 bases and J by 5 bases. This CDR3 contains 20 residues. Germline V lookup: CDR1 SEHNR, CDR2 FQNEAQ (reference sequence). In nucleotides, the CDR3 is TGTGCCAGCAGCAAGAGGCTTGGACTAGCGGGAGGGCCGACCGACAATGAGCAGTTCTTC. It is translated as CASSKRLGLAGGPTDNEQFF.

The CDR3 bases are TGTGCCAGCAGCCCGGTGGGGGACCTCGGCCACACCTTC. Translating it yields CASSPVGDLGHTF. The gene calls are TRBV7-9 and TRBJ1-2; D perhaps matches TRBD1 (5 bases). V gave up 5 bases and J gave up 12 bases, with 19 bases separating them. This CDR3 is 13 amino acids long. Germline values: CDR1 SEHNR, CDR2 FQNEAQ (reference sequence).

V gene TRBV21-1 combines with J gene TRBJ2-7; the table calls TRBD1, which could not be checked here. TRBV21-1 has pseudogene status. The CDR3 totals 18 residues. CDR3 residues: CASSNALCLDRGLYEQYF. In DNA form, the CDR3 reads TGTGCCAGCAGCAATGCGCTTTGCCTTGACAGGGGGCTTTACGAGCAGTACTTC.

This clonotype was detected a few times. This chain uses TRBV13 with TRBJ1-1; D is uncertain. The V gene lost 1 base and the J gene lost 4 bases, with 10 bases spanning the gap. Looked up from germline, CDR1 is PRHDT and CDR2 is FYEKMQ (reference sequence). This CDR3 is 14 amino acids long. The CDR3: CASSLVDNPTEAFF. CDR3 nucleotide sequence: TGTGCCAGCAGCTTAGTCGACAACCCCACTGAAGCTTTCTTT.

In its sample, this clonotype was seen many times. The chain links TRBV5-1 to TRBJ2-7, with 16 bases aligning to TRBD2. The CDR3 totals 17 residues. Germline V gene sequence: CDR1 SGHRS, CDR2 YFSETQ. After removal of 3 bases from V and 2 bases from J, the junction contained 5 bases not matched to a gene. CDR3 nucleotides: TGCGCCAGCAGCTCGGGGACTAGCGGGGGGGCCCCCTACGAGCAGTACTTC. Protein product: CASSSGTSGGAPYEQYF.

This clonotype was counted only a few times. The junction departs from germline at one end; a sequencing error may be responsible. V is TRBV6-2 or TRBV6-3 and J is TRBJ1-5; D call uncertain. Looked up from germline, CDR1 is MNHEY and CDR2 is SVGEGT. The CDR3 has 15 residues. CDR3 DNA: TGTGTCAGCAGCCTCAAGCACGCGGGCAATCAGCCCCAGCATTTT. The encoded protein is CVSSLKHAGNQPQHF.

CDR3 sequence reads: CASSAEGGVYQPQHF. CDR3 bases: TGTGCCAGCAGCGCCGAGGGGGGGGTCTATCAGCCCCAGCATTTT. The genes are TRBV9 and TRBJ1-5; tentatively, D is TRBD1 (6 bases). In germline, CDR1 is SGDLS, CDR2 YYNGEE. The length of the CDR3 is 15 residues. V was pared by 3 bases and J by 5 bases, with 15 bases between.

V gene TRBV29-1 combines with J gene TRBJ2-1; no reliable D call. The CDR3 is 10 amino acids. V was shortened by 7 bases and J by 7 bases, with 8 bases between the two germline ends. In germline, CDR1 is SQVTM, CDR2 ANQGSEA. The DNA of the CDR3 is TGCAGCGGCTGGAAGAATGAGCAGTTCTTC. It is translated as CSGWKNEQFF.

The genes are TRBV20-1 and TRBJ2-5, with 7 nucleotides matching TRBD1. The CDR3 has 16 amino acids. From germline, CDR1 is DFQATT and CDR2 SNEGSKA (reference sequence). Trimming at V came to 3 bases and at J to 3 bases, leaving 13 bases not matched to a gene. CDR3 protein: CSASRDSPIGEETQYF. The CDR3 nucleotides read TGCAGTGCTAGCCGGGACAGTCCCATTGGGGAAGAGACCCAGTACTTC.

V gene TRBV18 combines with J gene TRBJ1-4, with D possibly matching TRBD1 (6 bases). The CDR3 is made up of 16 amino acids. The germline gives CDR1 KGHSH, CDR2 LQKENI. V was cut by 2 bases and J by 5 bases, with 15 bases left in between. CDR3 in DNA: TGTGCCAGCTCACCAGTTGTTGGGCAGGGGAATGAAAAACTGTTTTTT. This encodes CASSPVVGQGNEKLFF.